This entry concerns a single T cell receptor beta chain. What it binds is unknown. This entry is derived from a study of long-term antiretroviral therapy in people with HIV. Background on the study: Samples collected earliest predate the 2015 immediate-ART recommendation by about a decade. Whole-study findings and limits: Dominating the repertoire at all time points were the clones that expanded before ART. ART adherence was not documented, and neither viral resistance nor therapy changes had any data.

Run at survey level, the immunoSEQ assay was version v3.0. Using immunoSEQ multiplex PCR, the repertoire was profiled, and TCRdb retains in-frame clones only, with some absent. In the table there are about 6,500 clones, approximately 85% of which are singletons. The germline V and J ends were trimmed by 5 bases and 0 bases, with 8 bases remaining between them. Germline CDR1 MNHEY, CDR2 SMNVEV (reference sequence). The CDR3 is 14 amino acids. The TCR originated in a woman aged 45-65 years with HIV. V usage is TRBV27 and J usage is TRBJ2-1; D is unresolved. Sequencing used unsorted PBMCs, obtained 3.7 years after starting antiretroviral therapy. The CDR3 here is CASSPVSSYNEQFF. The CDR3 DNA is TGTGCCAGCAGTCCCGTTAGCTCCTACAATGAGCAGTTCTTC.